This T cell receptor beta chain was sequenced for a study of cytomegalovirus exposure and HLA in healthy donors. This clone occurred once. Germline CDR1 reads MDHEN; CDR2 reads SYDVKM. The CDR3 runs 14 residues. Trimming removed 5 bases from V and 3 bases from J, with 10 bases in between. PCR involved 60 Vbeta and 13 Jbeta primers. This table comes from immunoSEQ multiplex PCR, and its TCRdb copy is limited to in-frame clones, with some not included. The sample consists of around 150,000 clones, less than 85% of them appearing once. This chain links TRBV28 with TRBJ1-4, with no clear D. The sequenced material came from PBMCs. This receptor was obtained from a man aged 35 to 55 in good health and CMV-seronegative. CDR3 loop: CASSRGLANEKLFF. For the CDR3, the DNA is TGTGCCAGCAGTCGAGGGTTGGCTAATGAAAAACTGTTTTTT.